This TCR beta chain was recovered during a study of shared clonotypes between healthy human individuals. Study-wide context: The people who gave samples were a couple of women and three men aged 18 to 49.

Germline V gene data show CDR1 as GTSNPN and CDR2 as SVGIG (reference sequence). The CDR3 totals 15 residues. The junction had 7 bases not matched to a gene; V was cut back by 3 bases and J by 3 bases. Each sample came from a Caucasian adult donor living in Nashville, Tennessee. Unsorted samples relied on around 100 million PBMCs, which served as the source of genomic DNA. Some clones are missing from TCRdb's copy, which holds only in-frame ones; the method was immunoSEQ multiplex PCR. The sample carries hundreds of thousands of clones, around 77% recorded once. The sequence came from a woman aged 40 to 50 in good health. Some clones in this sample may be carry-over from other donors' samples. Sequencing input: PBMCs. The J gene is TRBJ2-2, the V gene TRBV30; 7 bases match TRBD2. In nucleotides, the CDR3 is TGTGCCTGGAGCTACGGCGGGAGACACACCGGGGAGCTGTTTTTT. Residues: CAWSYGGRHTGELFF.